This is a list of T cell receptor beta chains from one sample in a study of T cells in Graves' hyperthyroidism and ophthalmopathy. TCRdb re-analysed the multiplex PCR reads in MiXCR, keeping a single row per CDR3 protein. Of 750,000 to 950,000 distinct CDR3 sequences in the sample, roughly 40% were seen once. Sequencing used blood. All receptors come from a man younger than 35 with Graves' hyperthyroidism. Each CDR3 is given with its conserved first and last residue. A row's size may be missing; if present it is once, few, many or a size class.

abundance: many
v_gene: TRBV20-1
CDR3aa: CSARDRVSYEQYF

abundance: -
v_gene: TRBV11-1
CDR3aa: CASSLTPGTGLNGYTF

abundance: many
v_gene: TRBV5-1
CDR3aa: CASSLVGQAHYGYTF

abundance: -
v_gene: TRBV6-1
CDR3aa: CASSYSPDRPSYEQYF

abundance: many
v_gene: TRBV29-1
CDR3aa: CSVGEDSYGYTF

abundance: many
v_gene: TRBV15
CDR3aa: CATSRGSGSTEAFF

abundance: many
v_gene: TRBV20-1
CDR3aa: CSARDPTSGETQYF

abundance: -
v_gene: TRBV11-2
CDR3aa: CASSSPGTTYGQYF

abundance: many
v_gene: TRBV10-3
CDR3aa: CAISESWTAIASGANVLTF

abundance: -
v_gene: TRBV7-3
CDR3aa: CASSLTGTSGGGELFF

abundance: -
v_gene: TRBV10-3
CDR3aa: CAIEVKEGAGPGELFF

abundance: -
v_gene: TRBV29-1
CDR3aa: CSAGTGANTEAFF

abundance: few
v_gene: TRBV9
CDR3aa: CASSVTHTGELFF

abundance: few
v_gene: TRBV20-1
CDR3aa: CSAVEGDLYEQYF

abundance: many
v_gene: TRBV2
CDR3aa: CASREGEFRRTEAFF

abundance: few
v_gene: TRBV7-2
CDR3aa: CASSSRGANYGYTF

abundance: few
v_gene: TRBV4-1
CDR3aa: CASSQANRDQETQYF

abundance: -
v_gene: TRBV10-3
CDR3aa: CAITPDRGTLHF

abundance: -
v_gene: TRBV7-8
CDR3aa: CASSLPGQYGYTF

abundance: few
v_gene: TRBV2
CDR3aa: CASTLSGAETLHQPQHF

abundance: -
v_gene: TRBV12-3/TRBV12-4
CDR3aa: CASSPLAGPGGYTF

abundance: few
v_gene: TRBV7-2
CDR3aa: CASSFMELNTGELFF

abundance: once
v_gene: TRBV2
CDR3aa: CASSQETAWETQYF

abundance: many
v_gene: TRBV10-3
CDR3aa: CASSYGTGNEQYF

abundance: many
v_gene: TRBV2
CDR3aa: CASNWAPDTGELFF

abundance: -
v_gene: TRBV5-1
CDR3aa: CASSHLGGVSSEAFF

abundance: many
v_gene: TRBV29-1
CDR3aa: CSVSADRGPGGYTF

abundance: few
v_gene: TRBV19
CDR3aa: CASSIEIQGWNQPQHF

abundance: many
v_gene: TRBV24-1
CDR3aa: CATSGMGQGAQETQYF

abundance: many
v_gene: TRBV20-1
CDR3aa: CSAGRGTPPYEQYF

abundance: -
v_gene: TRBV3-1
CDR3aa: CASSSTPGLAEEETQYF

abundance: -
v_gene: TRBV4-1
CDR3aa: CASSQDRAMAYEQYF

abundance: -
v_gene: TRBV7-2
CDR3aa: CASSLGKQKTQYF

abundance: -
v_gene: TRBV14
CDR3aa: CASSQDPTWPEQYF

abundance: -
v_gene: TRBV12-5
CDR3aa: CASAMGQVTGELFF

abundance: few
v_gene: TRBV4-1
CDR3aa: CASSQTGARSETQYF

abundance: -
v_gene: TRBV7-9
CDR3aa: CASSLVATGAYEQYF

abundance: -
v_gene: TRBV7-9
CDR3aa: CASSQEGTGLVATNEKLFF